Listed below are T cell receptor beta chains from one sample, sequenced in a study of blood T cell repertoires in COVID-19. Generated by immunoSEQ multiplex PCR, the TCRdb table keeps only in-frame clones and is missing some. The sample comprises approximately 100,000 clones, 85% to 95% of which are singletons, and approximately 5.8% rests with the top ten. Specimen: peripheral blood. All receptors derive from a man aged 50-60 years with active COVID-19. Both conserved end residues are part of each CDR3. D genes are given only for firm matches. The size entry is marked missing in some rows and otherwise reads once, few, many or a size class.

-	TRBV5-4	TRBJ2-1	-	CASSLDTTREQFF	TGTGCCAGCAGCTTGGACACGACTCGTGAGCAGTTCTTC
TRBD2	TRBV5-1	TRBJ2-1	-	CASSSGGVNEQFF	TGCGCCAGCAGCTCGGGAGGGGTGAATGAGCAGTTCTTC
-	TRBV25-1	TRBJ1-1	-	CASSERWDTTEEAFF	TGTGCCAGCAGTGAAAGGTGGGACACCACAGAAGAAGCTTTCTTT
TRBD2	TRBV6-1	TRBJ2-7	-	CASSEGTGGLYEQYF	TGTGCCAGCAGTGAAGGTACGGGAGGGCTCTACGAGCAGTACTTC
-	TRBV30	TRBJ1-6	once	CAWRRVGVGNSPLHF	TGTGCCTGGAGACGAGTTGGTGTCGGTAATTCACCCCTCCACTTT
TRBD1	TRBV6-5	TRBJ2-2	-	CASSSGQENTGELFF	TGTGCCAGCAGTTCCGGACAGGAGAACACCGGGGAGCTGTTTTTT
TRBD1	TRBV24-1	TRBJ1-2	few	CATSGPDRGGGYTF	TGTGCCACCAGTGGCCCGGACAGGGGCGGTGGCTACACCTTC
-	TRBV4-1	TRBJ1-5	-	CASSHNWAPNQPQHF	TGCGCCAGCAGCCATAATTGGGCCCCAAATCAGCCCCAGCATTTT
-	TRBV27	TRBJ2-2	once	CASSPRPLARTGELFF	TGTGCCAGCAGTCCTCGTCCGCTAGCGCGCACCGGGGAGCTGTTTTTT
TRBD1	TRBV9	TRBJ1-4	-	CASSVYGTGYEKLFF	TGTGCCAGCAGCGTCTACGGGACAGGGTATGAAAAACTGTTTTTT
TRBD1	TRBV6-5	TRBJ2-2	-	CASSWDRVTGELFF	TGTGCCAGCAGTTGGGACAGGGTTACCGGGGAGCTGTTTTTT
-	TRBV28	TRBJ2-2	-	CASRLPQGAGELFF	TGTGCCAGCAGGCTTCCACAGGGCGCCGGGGAGCTGTTTTTT
TRBD2	TRBV24-1	TRBJ2-2	-	CATSGDYREGLKNTGELFF	TGTGCCACCAGTGGAGATTATCGGGAGGGCCTTAAGAACACCGGGGAGCTGTTTTTT
-	TRBV9	TRBJ2-5	-	CASSFTGAGETQYF	TGTGCCAGCAGCTTCACTGGGGCAGGGGAGACCCAGTACTTC
TRBD1	TRBV7-2	TRBJ2-4	-	CASSRTGTGGHIQYF	TGTGCCAGCAGCCGCACCGGGACAGGGGGACACATTCAGTACTTC
TRBD1	TRBV11-1	TRBJ1-4	-	CASSPRQGGNEKLFF	TGTGCCAGCAGCCCCCGACAGGGGGGTAATGAAAAACTGTTTTTT
TRBD2	TRBV7-9	TRBJ2-1	-	CASRVWTLSGGYNEQFF	TGTGCCAGCAGGGTTTGGACGCTTTCGGGGGGATACAATGAGCAGTTCTTC
-	TRBV4-1	TRBJ1-5	-	CASSQGSGGMRQPQHF	TGCGCCAGCAGCCAAGGGAGCGGGGGGATGCGGCAGCCCCAGCATTTT
TRBD2	TRBV27	TRBJ2-1	-	CASSLPLRGLAASSYNEQFF	TGTGCCAGCAGTTTACCGCTCCGAGGACTAGCGGCGAGCTCCTACAATGAGCAGTTCTTC
TRBD1	TRBV30	TRBJ1-2	-	CAWSVDRGHGYTF	TGTGCCTGGAGTGTCGACAGGGGACATGGCTACACCTTC
TRBD2	TRBV3-1/TRBV3-2	TRBJ2-1	-	CASSRRTSGSGYNEQFF	TGTGCCAGCAGCCGAAGGACTAGCGGGAGCGGCTACAATGAGCAGTTCTTC
TRBD1	TRBV7-8	TRBJ1-2	-	CASSLENRGHGYTF	TGTGCCAGCAGCTTAGAAAACAGGGGCCATGGCTACACCTTC
-	TRBV5-1	TRBJ1-1	once	CASSEPGTLIGAFF	TGCGCCAGCAGCGAACCCGGGACACTGATCGGAGCTTTCTTT
-	TRBV27	TRBJ2-7	-	CASSWGEDEQYF	TGTGCCAGCAGTTGGGGGGAGGACGAGCAGTACTTC
-	TRBV19	TRBJ1-5	-	CASTVRDSGGQPQHF	TGTGCCAGTACCGTCCGGGACTCAGGAGGTCAGCCCCAGCATTTT
TRBD1	TRBV28	TRBJ1-1	-	CASSSPGQANTEAFF	TGTGCCAGCAGTTCGCCGGGACAGGCTAACACTGAAGCTTTCTTT
TRBD1	TRBV28	TRBJ1-6	few	CASTTTGSGSPLHF	TGTGCCAGCACCACGACAGGGTCGGGGTCACCCCTCCACTTT
-	TRBV6-1	TRBJ1-6	-	CASSSAQGSPLHF	TGTGCCAGCAGTTCGGCGCAGGGGTCACCCCTCCACTTT
-	TRBV9	TRBJ1-4	few	CASSRTATNEKLFF	TGTGCCAGCTCACGGACAGCAACTAATGAAAAACTGTTTTTT
-	TRBV15	TRBJ2-7	-	CATSRDKTAGSTAYEQYF	TGTGCCACCAGCAGAGATAAAACTGCGGGAAGTACTGCCTACGAGCAGTACTTC
-	TRBV2	TRBJ2-7	once	CASREQGLGREQYF	TGTGCCAGCAGGGAACAGGGTTTGGGGAGGGAGCAGTACTTC
TRBD2	TRBV9	TRBJ2-2	-	CASSARAGGLTGELFF	TGTGCCAGCAGCGCCCGTGCGGGAGGGCTGACCGGGGAGCTGTTTTTT
-	TRBV28	TRBJ2-1	-	CASSPQGRGGNEQFF	TGTGCCAGCAGCCCCCAGGGTCGGGGAGGCAATGAGCAGTTCTTC
TRBD2	TRBV18	TRBJ2-3	-	CASSPSPRLAGASDTQYF	TGTGCCAGCTCACCATCGCCACGACTGGCGGGAGCCTCGGATACGCAGTATTTT
TRBD1	TRBV9	TRBJ1-2	-	CASSPSGTGQGYTF	TGTGCCAGCAGCCCCTCCGGGACAGGGCAAGGCTACACCTTC
TRBD2	TRBV7-6	TRBJ2-2	-	CASSLVGGANTGELFF	TGTGCCAGCAGCTTAGTGGGGGGGGCGAACACCGGGGAGCTGTTTTTT
-	TRBV5-1	TRBJ2-1	-	CASSVLGREQFF	TGCGCCAGCAGCGTACTAGGACGGGAGCAGTTCTTC
-	TRBV28	TRBJ1-1	-	CASSLARLNTEAFF	TGTGCCAGCAGTTTAGCCAGGTTGAACACTGAAGCTTTCTTT
-	TRBV9	TRBJ1-2	-	CASSVVGRDGYTF	TGTGCCAGCAGCGTAGTAGGGCGGGATGGCTACACCTTC
-	TRBV29-1	TRBJ2-3	-	CSVTVGGGTDTQYF	TGCAGCGTGACTGTGGGAGGGGGGACAGATACGCAGTATTTT
TRBD2	TRBV19	TRBJ2-7	-	CASSLAGASYEQYF	TGTGCCAGTAGTCTAGCGGGAGCATCCTACGAGCAGTACTTC
-	TRBV5-1	TRBJ1-1	-	CASSLGGGGDTEAFF	TGCGCCAGCAGCTTGGGTGGGGGAGGGGACACTGAAGCTTTCTTT
-	TRBV3-1/TRBV3-2	TRBJ2-1	-	CASSQDRDSSYNEQFF	TGTGCCAGCAGCCAAGATAGAGATAGCTCCTACAATGAGCAGTTCTTC
-	TRBV7-9	TRBJ1-2	-	CASSLSNGNYGYTF	TGTGCCAGCAGCTTATCCAACGGGAACTATGGCTACACCTTC
-	TRBV28	TRBJ2-4	-	CASSPSLAKNIQYF	TGTGCCAGCAGCCCGTCACTAGCCAAAAACATTCAGTACTTC